The clone carrying this TCR beta chain was recorded at least ten times. Per the germline V gene, CDR1 is SGHVS and CDR2 is FQNEAQ. V trimming: 1 base; J trimming: 9 bases; junction bases outside the gene matches: 12. The length of the CDR3 is 17 residues. From about 0.4 ug of RNA, a library with molecular barcoded alpha/delta and beta/gamma adaptors was made. Each CDR3 protein is one row after TCRdb ran MiXCR on the reads. This table has 130,000 or so distinct CDR3 sequences, approximately 13% appearing once. The data are from a study of read filtering for tumor transcriptome and immune sequencing. Study-wide context: By R-ISS, stages I, II and III held about 8, 15 and 7 patients.

The rearrangement uses TRBV7-8 and TRBJ2-1, with 10 bases that match TRBD2. The TCR was taken from a donor at least 40 years old with multiple myeloma. The sequencing sample was made of a population of CD138-negative cells sorted from bone marrow. The CDR3 DNA reads as TGTGCCAGCAGCTTAGTAGGGCTAACTAGCGGGACCAGTGAGCAGTTCTTC. This encodes CASSLVGLTSGTSEQFF.